This T cell receptor beta chain was observed in a study of T cells after yellow fever vaccination. Study summary: SMART-Seq v4 Ultra Low Input handled preparation of low-cell-number fractions. Findings of the study overall: Re-detected after boosting: most primary clones, more than 95% of CD4 and less than 90% of CD8. Weaker overall was a secondary response that nonetheless peaked faster, on day 5 versus 15.

This CDR3 region has 14 residues. Germline trimming cut 1 base from V and 8 bases from J; bases unmatched to any gene: 5. Germline lookup yields CDR1 SGHRS and CDR2 YFSETQ. As to this clonotype: The antigen remains unidentified.

UMIs were added to TCR cDNA along with a universal primer site when it was made by 5'RACE template switching. TCRdb reprocessed the 5' RACE reads via MiXCR and lists one record per CDR3 protein. The data contain 500,000 to 650,000 distinct CDR3 sequences, about a sixth of them singletons. The rearrangement links TRBV5-1 to TRBJ1-4, with 7 bases lining up with TRBD1. This receptor was taken from a man aged 18 to 29 who received the YFV17D yellow fever vaccine. This sample comprised PBMCs, obtained less than 6 days after the first yellow fever vaccination. The CDR3 spells CASSLTGEGEKLFF. The CDR3, as DNA: TGCGCCAGCAGCTTGACAGGGGAGGGAGAAAAACTGTTTTTT.